This T cell receptor (beta chain) was obtained from a study of neurological immune-mediated disorders. The CDR3 length is 17 residues. The junction had 7 bases not matched to a gene; V was cut back by 2 bases and J by 2 bases. Germline V CDR1 and CDR2: SGHRS, YFSETQ. In TCRdb, the 5' RACE reads were re-called with MiXCR into one record per CDR3 protein. There are 60,000 to 85,000 distinct CDR3 sequences in the sample; around 4.6% occur only once, and around 2.3% lies in the top ten. This TCR was sampled from a woman in her 30s with multiple sclerosis. The rearrangement joins TRBV5-1 to TRBJ2-3; the match to TRBD1 covers 11 bases. Sequenced input: PBMCs. Written as DNA, the CDR3 is TGCGCCAGCAGCTTATCCGGGACAGGGGGTTTCACAGATACGCAGTATTTT. Its translation is CASSLSGTGGFTDTQYF.